This T cell receptor beta chain was profiled in a study of T cell responses to AZD1222 COVID-19 vaccine. The CDR3 length is 16 residues. The germline gives CDR1 MNHEY, CDR2 SMNVEV (reference sequence). Trimming at V came to 10 bases and at J to 7 bases, leaving 11 bases not matched to a gene. The study's findings and limits: Spike-specific TCR breadth and depth rose after two AZD1222 doses. Close to half of spike-specific TCRs reportedly recognize unmutated variant regions. Most donors were white British, females outnumbered males, and clonal diversity was possibly underestimated.

Concerning this clone itself: What it binds is not known.

Sequencing used immunoSEQ multiplex PCR; TCRdb keeps in-frame clones, though not all of them. The table lists approximately 67,000 clones, roughly nine tenths of them singletons. The sample here was peripheral blood, taken 28 days after the second AZD1222 dose. The sequence came from an adult who received the AZD1222 COVID-19 vaccine. The chain employs TRBV27 and TRBJ1-6, with 12 bases that match TRBD1. The CDR3 is CATRPGTGGWNSPLHF. As DNA, the CDR3 is TGTGCCACCAGACCAGGGACAGGGGGCTGGAATTCACCCCTCCACTTT.